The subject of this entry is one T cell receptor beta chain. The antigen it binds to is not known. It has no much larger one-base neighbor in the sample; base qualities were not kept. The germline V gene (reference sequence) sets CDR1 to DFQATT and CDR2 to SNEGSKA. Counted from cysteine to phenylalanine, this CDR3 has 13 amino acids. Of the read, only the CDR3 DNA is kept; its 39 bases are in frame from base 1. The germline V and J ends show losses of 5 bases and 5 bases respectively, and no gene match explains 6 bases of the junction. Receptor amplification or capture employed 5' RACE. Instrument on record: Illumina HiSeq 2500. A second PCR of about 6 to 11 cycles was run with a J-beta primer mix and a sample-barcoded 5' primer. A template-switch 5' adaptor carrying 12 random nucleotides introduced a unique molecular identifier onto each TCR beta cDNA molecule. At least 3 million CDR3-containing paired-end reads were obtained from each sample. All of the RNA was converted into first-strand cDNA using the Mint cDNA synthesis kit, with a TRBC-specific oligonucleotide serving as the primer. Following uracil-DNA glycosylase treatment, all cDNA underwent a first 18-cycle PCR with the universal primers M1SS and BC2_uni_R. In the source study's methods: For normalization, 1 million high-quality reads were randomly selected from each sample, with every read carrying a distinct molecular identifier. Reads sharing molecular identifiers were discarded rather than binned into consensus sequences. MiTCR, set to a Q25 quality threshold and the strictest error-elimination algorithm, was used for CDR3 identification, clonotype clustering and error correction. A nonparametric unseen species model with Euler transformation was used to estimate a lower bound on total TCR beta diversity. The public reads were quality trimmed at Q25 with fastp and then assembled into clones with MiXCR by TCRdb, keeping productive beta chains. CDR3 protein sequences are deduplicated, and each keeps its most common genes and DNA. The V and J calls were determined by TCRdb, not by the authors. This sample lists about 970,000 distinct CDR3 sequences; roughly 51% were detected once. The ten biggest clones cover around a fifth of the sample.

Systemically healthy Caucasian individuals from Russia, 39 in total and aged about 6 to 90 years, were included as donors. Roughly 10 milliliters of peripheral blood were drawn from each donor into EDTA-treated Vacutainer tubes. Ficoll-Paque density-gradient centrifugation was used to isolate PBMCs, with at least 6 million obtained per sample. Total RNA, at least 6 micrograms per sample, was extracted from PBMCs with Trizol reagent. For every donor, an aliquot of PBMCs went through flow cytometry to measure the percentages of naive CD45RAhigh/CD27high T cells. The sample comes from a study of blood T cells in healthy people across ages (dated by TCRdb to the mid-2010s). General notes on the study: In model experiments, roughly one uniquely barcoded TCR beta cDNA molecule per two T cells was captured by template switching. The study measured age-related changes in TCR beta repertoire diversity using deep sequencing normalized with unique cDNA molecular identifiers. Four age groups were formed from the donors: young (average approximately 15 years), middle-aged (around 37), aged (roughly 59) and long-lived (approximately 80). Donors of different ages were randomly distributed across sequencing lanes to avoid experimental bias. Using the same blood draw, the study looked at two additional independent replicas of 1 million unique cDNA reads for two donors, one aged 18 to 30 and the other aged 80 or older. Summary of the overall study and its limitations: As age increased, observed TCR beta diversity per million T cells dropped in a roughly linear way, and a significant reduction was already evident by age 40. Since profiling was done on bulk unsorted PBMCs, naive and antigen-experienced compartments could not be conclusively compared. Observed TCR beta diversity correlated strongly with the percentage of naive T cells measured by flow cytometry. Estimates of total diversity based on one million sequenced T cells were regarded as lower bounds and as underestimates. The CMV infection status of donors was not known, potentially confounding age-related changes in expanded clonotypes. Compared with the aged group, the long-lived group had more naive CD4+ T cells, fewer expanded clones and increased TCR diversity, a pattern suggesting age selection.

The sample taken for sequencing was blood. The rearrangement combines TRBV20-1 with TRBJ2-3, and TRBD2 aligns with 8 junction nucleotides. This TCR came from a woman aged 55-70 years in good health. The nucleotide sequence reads TGCAGTGCTCAAGCGGGAGCTATAGATACGCAGTATTTT. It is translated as CSAQAGAIDTQYF.